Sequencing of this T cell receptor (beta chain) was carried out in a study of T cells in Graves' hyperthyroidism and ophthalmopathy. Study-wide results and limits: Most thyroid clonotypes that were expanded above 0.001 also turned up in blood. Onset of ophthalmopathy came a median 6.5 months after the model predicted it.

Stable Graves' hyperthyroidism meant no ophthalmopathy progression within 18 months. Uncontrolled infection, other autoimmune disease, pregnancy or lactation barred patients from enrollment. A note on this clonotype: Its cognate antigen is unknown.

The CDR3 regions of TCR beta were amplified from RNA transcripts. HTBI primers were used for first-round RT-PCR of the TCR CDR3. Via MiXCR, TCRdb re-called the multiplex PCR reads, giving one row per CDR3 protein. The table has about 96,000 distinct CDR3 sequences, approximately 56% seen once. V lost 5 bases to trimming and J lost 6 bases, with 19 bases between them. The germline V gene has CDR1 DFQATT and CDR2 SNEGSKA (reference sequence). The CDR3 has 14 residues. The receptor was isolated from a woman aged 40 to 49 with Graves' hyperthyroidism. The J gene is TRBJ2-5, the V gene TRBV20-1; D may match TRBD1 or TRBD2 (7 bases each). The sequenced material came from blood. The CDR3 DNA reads TGCAGTGCTCTCAGGGGGAGGGGGGTCAAGACCCAGTACTTC. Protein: CSALRGRGVKTQYF.